This T cell receptor (beta chain) was documented in a study of blood T cells in healthy people across ages. Then a second PCR, running roughly 7 to 11 cycles, was carried out with a sample-barcoded 5' primer and a J-beta primer mix. With 12 random nucleotides, a template-switch adaptor tagged each individual cDNA molecule. TCRdb ran MiXCR on the 5' RACE reads and lists one entry per CDR3 protein. In the table there are hundreds of thousands of distinct CDR3 sequences, 56% of which are singletons. CDR1 is MNHEY, CDR2 SMNVEV, per germline (reference sequence). After removal of 5 bases from V and 0 bases from J, the junction contained 7 bases not matched to a gene. The CDR3 loop spans 15 amino acids. Per individual sample, total RNA of at least 5 micrograms was extracted. This clonotype was detected a few times.

This clonotype was sampled from a man aged 35 to 55 in good health. The specimen was blood. V is TRBV27 and J is TRBJ2-7, with 7 nucleotides matching TRBD1. The CDR3 loop is CASSQQGVGSYEQYF. CDR3 coding DNA: TGTGCCAGCAGTCAGCAGGGGGTGGGCTCCTACGAGCAGTACTTC.